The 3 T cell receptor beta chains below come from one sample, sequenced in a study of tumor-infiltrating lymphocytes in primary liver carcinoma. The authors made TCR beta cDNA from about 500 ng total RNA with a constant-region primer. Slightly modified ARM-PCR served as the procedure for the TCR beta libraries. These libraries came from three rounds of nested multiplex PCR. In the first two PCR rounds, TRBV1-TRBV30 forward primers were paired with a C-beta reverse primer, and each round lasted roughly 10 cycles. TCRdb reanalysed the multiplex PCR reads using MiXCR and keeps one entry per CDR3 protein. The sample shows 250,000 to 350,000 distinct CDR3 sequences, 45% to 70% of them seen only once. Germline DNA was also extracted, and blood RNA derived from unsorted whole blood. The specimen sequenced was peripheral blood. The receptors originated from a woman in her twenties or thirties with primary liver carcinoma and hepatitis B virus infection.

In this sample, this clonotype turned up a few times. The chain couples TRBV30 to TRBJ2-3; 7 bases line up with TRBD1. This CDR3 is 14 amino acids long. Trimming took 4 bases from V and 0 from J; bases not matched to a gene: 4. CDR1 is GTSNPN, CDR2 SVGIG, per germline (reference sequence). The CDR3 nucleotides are TGTGCCTGGACGACAGGGCCGAGCACAGATACGCAGTATTTT. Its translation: CAWTTGPSTDTQYF.

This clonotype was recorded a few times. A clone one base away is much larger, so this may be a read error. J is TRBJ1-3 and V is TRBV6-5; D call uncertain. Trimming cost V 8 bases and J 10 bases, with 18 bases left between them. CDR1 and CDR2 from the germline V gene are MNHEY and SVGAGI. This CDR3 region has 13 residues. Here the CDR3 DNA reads TGTGCCAGCGTCTCTCATAGCCCCAGGACCATATATTTT. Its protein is CASVSHSPRTIYF.

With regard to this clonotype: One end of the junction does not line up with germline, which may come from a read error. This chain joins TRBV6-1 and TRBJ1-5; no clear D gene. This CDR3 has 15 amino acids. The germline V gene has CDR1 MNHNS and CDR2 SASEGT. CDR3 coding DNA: TGTGCCAGCAGGGAACTACATAGAGACAATCAGCCCAAGCATTTT. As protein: CASRELHRDNQPKHF.